Listed here are 21 T cell receptor beta chains from one sample, sequenced in a study of blood T cell repertoires in COVID-19. Using immunoSEQ multiplex PCR, the repertoire was profiled, and TCRdb retains in-frame clones only, with some absent. The data show 180,000 or so clones, with about 86% seen just once and nearly 8.5% held by the top ten. Sequencing used peripheral blood. Receptors were obtained from a man aged 55 to 70 with acute or convalescent COVID-19.

As DNA, the CDR3 is TGTGCCAGCAGCTTAGCAGGGGGAGAGGTCATTCAGTACTTC. Protein sequence: CASSLAGGEVIQYF. The chain has TRBV7-8 and TRBJ2-4, with a possible D match to TRBD1 (6 bases). The germline gives CDR1 SGHVS, CDR2 FQNEAQ. The CDR3 runs 14 residues. Trimming shortened V by 0 bases and J by 9 bases, and 12 bases separated the two germline ends.

The chain is built from TRBV19 and TRBJ2-4; possibly TRBD2 for D (5 bases). The ends were cut back, 10 bases at V and 0 bases at J, with 16 bases in the middle. The germline CDR1 and CDR2 sequences are LNHDA and SQIVND (reference sequence). The CDR3 contains 15 residues. The CDR3 region is CATQPGNLAKNIQYF. CDR3 bases: TGTGCCACCCAGCCGGGGAACCTAGCCAAAAACATTCAGTACTTC.

The chain has TRBV9 and TRBJ2-5, with TRBD2 identical over 14 bases. The ends lost 2 bases at V and 1 base at J; junction bases unmatched: 10. CDR3 length: 19 amino acids. The germline V gene encodes CDR1 SGDLS and CDR2 YYNGEE. The CDR3 bases are TGTGCCAGCAGCGTTTCCGGGACTAGCGGGAGAGGGGGCCAAGAGACCCAGTACTTC. This encodes CASSVSGTSGRGGQETQYF.

The chain has TRBV6-5 and TRBJ2-7, with 7 bases matching TRBD1. V lost 6 bases, J lost 3 bases, and 8 bases stayed unmatched. This CDR3 region has 14 residues. Germline CDR1 MNHEY, CDR2 SVGAGI. The CDR3 protein is CASSLTGVYYEQYF. As DNA, the CDR3 is TGTGCCAGCAGCCTTACAGGGGTGTACTACGAGCAGTACTTC.

This chain uses TRBV20-1 with TRBJ1-2; 11 bases match TRBD1. The CDR3 is made up of 14 amino acids. Germline V lookup: CDR1 DFQATT, CDR2 SNEGSKA (reference sequence). V shed 3 bases, J shed 9 bases, and the junction held 9 bases outside the gene matches. The DNA for the CDR3 is TGCAGTGCTAGTTCTGGGACAGGGGGATGGAGCTACACCTTC. It is translated as CSASSGTGGWSYTF.

The chain has TRBV23-1 and TRBJ2-7, with TRBD2 matching over 10 bases. TRBV23-1 carries the ORF label, with uncertain function. J lost 5 bases, V lost 4 bases, and 20 bases had no gene match. CDR3 size: 19 residues. CDR3 amino acids: CASSLPSPPLAGVRDEQYF. The DNA of the CDR3 is TGCGCCAGCAGTCTCCCCAGCCCCCCCCTAGCGGGAGTTCGCGACGAGCAGTACTTC.

V usage is TRBV4-2 and J usage is TRBJ1-3; D not certain. The CDR3 is 15 amino acids. V dropped 6 bases and J dropped 0 bases, with 12 bases sitting between them. Germline loops: CDR1 LGHNA, CDR2 YNFKEQ. CDR3 loop: CASSHTRLSGNTIYF. CDR3 in DNA: TGTGCCAGCAGTCACACCCGACTCTCTGGAAACACCATATATTTT.

Written as DNA, the CDR3 is TGTGCCAGCAGCTCCGACAGCTCTGGAAACACCATATATTTT. It codes for CASSSDSSGNTIYF. V is TRBV7-9 and J is TRBJ1-3; tentative D call: TRBD1 (5 bases). CDR1 SEHNR and CDR2 FQNEAQ come from the germline V gene (reference sequence). V was trimmed by 4 bases and J by 0 bases, leaving 7 bases between them. This CDR3 region has 14 residues.

This sequence joins TRBV28 and TRBJ2-2; D possibly corresponds to TRBD1 (6 bases). The CDR3 runs to 14 residues. Germline V gene lookup returns CDR1 MDHEN and CDR2 SYDVKM. V dropped 5 bases and J dropped 3 bases, with 10 bases sitting between them. The CDR3 loop is CASSARGYTGELFF. Here the CDR3 DNA reads TGTGCCAGCAGTGCCAGGGGTTACACCGGGGAGCTGTTTTTT.

V gene TRBV20-1 combines with J gene TRBJ1-4; 12 bases map to TRBD1. This CDR3 is built from 17 residues. Unmatched junction bases numbered 10, after V lost 3 bases and J lost 5 bases. CDR1 DFQATT and CDR2 SNEGSKA come from the germline V gene (reference sequence). The CDR3 region is CSASRGTGGSGNEKLFF. The CDR3 bases are TGCAGTGCTAGTCGAGGGACAGGGGGCTCCGGGAATGAAAAACTGTTTTTT.

V usage is TRBV7-9 and J usage is TRBJ2-1; D possibly corresponds to TRBD2 (6 bases). The CDR3 extends over 17 amino acids. CDR1 and CDR2 from the germline V gene are SEHNR and FQNEAQ (reference sequence). Trimming took 5 bases from V and 13 from J, leaving 30 bases between them. The CDR3 loop reads CASSPGRGGAGRAGQFF. The CDR3 DNA follows: TGTGCCAGCAGCCCCGGGCGGGGTGGTGCGGGAAGGGCGGGACAGTTCTTC.

The chain couples TRBV29-1 to TRBJ2-2; perhaps TRBD1 as D (6 bases). V lost 1 base and J 2 bases, leaving 17 bases between the germline ends. The CDR3 has 17 amino acids. The germline gives CDR1 SQVTM, CDR2 ANQGSEA. DNA for the CDR3: TGCAGCGTTGAAGCAGGGGATCAAACCTTTAACACCGGGGAGCTGTTTTTT. This codes for CSVEAGDQTFNTGELFF.

This clone showed up just a few times. The rearrangement uses TRBV28 and TRBJ1-2; 8 nucleotides match TRBD1. The germline CDR1 and CDR2 sequences are MDHEN and SYDVKM. Trimming at V came to 1 base and at J to 3 bases, leaving 7 bases not matched to a gene. This CDR3 has 16 residues. CDR3 bases: TGTGCCAGCAGTTTATATCCCAGGGGGCCGTACTATGGCTACACCTTC. This encodes CASSLYPRGPYYGYTF.

The sample holds many counts of this clone. V gene TRBV30 combines with J gene TRBJ1-2, with 7 bases matching TRBD1. Germline trimming cut 0 bases from V and 2 bases from J; bases unmatched to any gene: 12. The V gene's germline CDR1 is GTSNPN and CDR2 SVGIG (reference sequence). This CDR3 contains 17 residues. The CDR3 DNA is TGTGCCTGGAGTGTGCTAAAGCTGCGACAGGGAAACTATGGCTACACCTTC. This sequence encodes CAWSVLKLRQGNYGYTF.

This chain links TRBV5-5 with TRBJ2-1, with a possible D match to TRBD2 (5 bases). The CDR3 consists of 16 residues. V shed 4 bases and J shed 0 bases, with 14 bases lying between them. The germline V gene encodes CDR1 SGHKS and CDR2 YYEKEE (reference sequence). This CDR3 is CASSLAGVGSYNEQFF. Written as DNA, the CDR3 is TGTGCCAGCAGCCTCGCGGGTGTCGGCTCCTACAATGAGCAGTTCTTC.

This sequence joins TRBV5-1 and TRBJ2-3, with 8 bases lining up with TRBD2. The CDR3 runs to 17 residues. V gave up 0 bases and J gave up 7 bases; unmatched junction bases: 13. Germline V gene data show CDR1 as SGHRS and CDR2 as YFSETQ. Written as DNA, the CDR3 is TGCGCCAGCAGCTTGGCGTCACTAGCGGATCGAGGTTATACGCAGTATTTT. Its translation is CASSLASLADRGYTQYF.

This chain connects TRBV7-8 to TRBJ1-4; TRBD1 agrees at 11 bases. J was trimmed by 10 bases and V by 3 bases; bases with no gene match: 7. CDR3 length: 15 residues. Germline CDR1 and CDR2: SGHVS and FQNEAQ. The CDR3 sequence: CASSFLDRGQGKLFF. CDR3 coding DNA: TGTGCCAGCAGCTTCCTGGACAGGGGGCAAGGAAAACTGTTTTTT.

The chain links TRBV12-3 or TRBV12-4 to TRBJ2-7; weak D call: TRBD2 (5 bases). This CDR3 is built from 13 residues. V was trimmed by 5 bases and J by 2 bases, leaving 10 bases between them. CDR3 bases: TGTGCCAGCAGTCCGAGGGCCACCTACGAGCAGTACTTC. Protein product: CASSPRATYEQYF.

The chain combines TRBV4-1 with TRBJ1-3; maybe TRBD1 (6 bases). CDR3 size: 13 residues. Germline V gene sequence: CDR1 MGHRA, CDR2 YSYEKL. V lost 6 bases, J lost 4 bases, and 10 bases lay in between. CDR3 coding DNA: TGCGCCAGCAGACAGGGTGCGGGAAACACCATATATTTT. This gives the protein CASRQGAGNTIYF.

The chain is built from TRBV12-3 or TRBV12-4 and TRBJ1-1, with D perhaps matching TRBD1 (5 bases). V lost 10 bases and J lost 5, with 14 bases in between. This CDR3 is built from 12 residues. Here the CDR3 reads CATSAQGTEAFF. CDR3 nucleotide sequence: TGTGCCACCTCGGCCCAGGGTACTGAAGCTTTCTTT.

V gene TRBV5-1 combines with J gene TRBJ2-7, with D perhaps matching TRBD2 (7 bases). Trimming took 0 bases from V and 3 from J, leaving 13 bases between them. The CDR3 runs to 15 residues. The germline V gene encodes CDR1 SGHRS and CDR2 YFSETQ. The CDR3 nucleotides are TGCGCCAGCAGCTTGGATAGGGGGGGCGGCTACGAGCAGTACTTC. It specifies CASSLDRGGGYEQYF.